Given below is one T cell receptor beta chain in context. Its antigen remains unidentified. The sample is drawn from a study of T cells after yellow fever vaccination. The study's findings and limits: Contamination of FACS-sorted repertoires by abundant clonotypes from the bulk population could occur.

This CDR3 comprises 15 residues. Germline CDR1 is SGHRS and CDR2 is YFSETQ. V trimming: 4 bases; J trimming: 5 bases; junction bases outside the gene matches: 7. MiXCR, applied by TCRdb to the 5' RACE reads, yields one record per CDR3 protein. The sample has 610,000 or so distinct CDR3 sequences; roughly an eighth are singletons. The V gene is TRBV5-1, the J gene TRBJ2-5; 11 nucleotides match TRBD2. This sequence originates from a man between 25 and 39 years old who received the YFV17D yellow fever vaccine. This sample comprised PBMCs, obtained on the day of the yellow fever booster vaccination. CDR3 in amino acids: CASSVAGGIQETQYF. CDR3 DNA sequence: TGCGCCAGCAGCGTAGCGGGAGGGATCCAGGAGACCCAGTACTTC.